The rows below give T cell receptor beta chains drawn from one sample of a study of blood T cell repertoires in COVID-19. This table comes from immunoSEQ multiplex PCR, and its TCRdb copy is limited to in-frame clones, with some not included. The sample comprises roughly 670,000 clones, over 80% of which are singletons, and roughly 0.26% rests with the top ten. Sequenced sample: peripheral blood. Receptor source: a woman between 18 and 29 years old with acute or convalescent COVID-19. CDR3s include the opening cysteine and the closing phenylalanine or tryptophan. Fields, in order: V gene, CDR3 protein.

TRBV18 CASSPRWPSGRNQPQHF
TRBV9 CASSVVSGGLHEQYF
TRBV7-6 CASSSPGTGGSEKLFF
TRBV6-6 CASSTGDTQYF
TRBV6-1 CASGEGREKLFF
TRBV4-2 CASSPTRGGGSTDTQYF
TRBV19 CASTSGQASWSEAFF
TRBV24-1 CATSEQGNEKLFF
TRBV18 CASSPDLGGTSNQPQHF
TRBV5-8 CASSFGSGGNTIYF
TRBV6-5 CASSPGQSNNQPQHF
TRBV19 CASISRGTDTEAFF
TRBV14 CASSPRTGGVGLNTEAFF
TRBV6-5 CASSYLLYGYTF
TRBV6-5 CASTVGDEQFF
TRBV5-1 CASSFNSNTEAFF
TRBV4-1 CASSQISGVWETQYF
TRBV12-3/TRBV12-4 CASSLGTEQYF
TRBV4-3 CASSRGRDSAYEQYF
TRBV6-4 CASSGAPPYGYTF
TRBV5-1 CASALNLREKLFF
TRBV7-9 CASSPTGGGEQFF
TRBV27 CASSLPGSSLSNTEAFF
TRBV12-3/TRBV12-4 CASSLEQRHYTF
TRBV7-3 CASSLARDYEQYF
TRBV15 CATSRAGRGYSYNSPLHF
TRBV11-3 CASSLETGTGHNEQFF
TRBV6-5 CASLSSYYEQYF
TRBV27 CASSRSKSSGATDTQYF
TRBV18 CASSMDRNTGELFF
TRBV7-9 CASSLDAGGAYQPQHF
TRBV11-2 CASSLGQGAYYGYTF
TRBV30 CAWRGDNNEKLFF
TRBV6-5 CASSRGGSDTQYF
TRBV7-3 CASRLTRDTGELFF
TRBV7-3 CASSSGGFTDTQYF
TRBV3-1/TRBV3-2 CASSLGEENTEAFF